These 25 T cell receptor beta chains share one sample of origin, sequenced in a study of T cell responses to AZD1222 COVID-19 vaccine (dated by TCRdb to about 2021). Library preparation was by the immunoSEQ multiplex PCR assay. Held by TCRdb, this immuneACCESS table contains in-frame sequences only and omits some clones. Under half of the omission traces to an unresolved V gene where checked; the cause of the rest is unknown. For this sample there are approximately 160,000 clones; about 90% appear just once. The ten largest make up around 0.99% of the sample. The time point tag for this specimen amounts to: about 28 days (+/-7) after the second vaccine dose. The specimen comprised peripheral blood, sampled 28 days after the second AZD1222 dose. All receptors come from an adult who received the AZD1222 COVID-19 vaccine.

The chain carries TRBV3-1 (or the pseudogene TRBV3-2) and TRBJ2-7; D not certain. Germline V gene data show CDR1 as LGHDT and CDR2 as YNNKEL (reference sequence). V lost 1 base and J 3 bases, leaving 7 bases between the germline ends. CDR3 length: 13 residues. The CDR3, as DNA: TGTGCCAGCAGCCAAGGGCAGAACTACGAGCAGTACTTC. This gives the protein CASSQGQNYEQYF.

This sequence joins TRBV6-1 and TRBJ2-2, with 7 positions matching TRBD1. V trimming: 3 bases; J trimming: 6 bases; junction bases outside the gene matches: 1. CDR3 length equals 13 residues. Germline-derived CDR1 and CDR2 are MNHNS and SASEGT. CDR3 loop: CASSEQGAGELFF. CDR3 bases: TGTGCCAGCAGTGAGCAGGGGGCCGGGGAGCTGTTTTTT.

The genes are TRBV6-2 or TRBV6-3 and TRBJ2-7, with D unclear. V was shortened by 0 bases and J by 3 bases, with 12 bases between the two germline ends. The CDR3 consists of 15 residues. Germline CDR1 and CDR2: MNHEY and SVGEGT. The CDR3 reads CASSYSSGLNYEQYF. In DNA, the CDR3 is TGTGCCAGCAGTTACTCGTCCGGGCTGAACTACGAGCAGTACTTC.

The chain recombines TRBV6-5 with TRBJ1-1; D remains ambiguous. From germline, CDR1 is MNHEY and CDR2 SVGAGI. The CDR3 consists of 13 residues. V gave up 7 bases and J gave up 1 base, with 10 bases separating them. CDR3 DNA: TGTGCCAGCATGGGCAGGCCGAACACTGAAGCTTTCTTT. Its translation: CASMGRPNTEAFF.

The rearrangement uses TRBV3-1 (or the pseudogene TRBV3-2) and TRBJ2-3, with no clear D. CDR3 length: 14 residues. Germline values: CDR1 LGHDT, CDR2 YNNKEL (reference sequence). With 3 bases removed from V and 5 bases from J, the gap between germline ends came to 12 bases. The CDR3: CASSHVIRGDTQYF. The CDR3 DNA reads TGTGCCAGCAGCCATGTAATCAGAGGAGATACGCAGTATTTT.

The rearrangement links TRBV5-1 to TRBJ1-1; 8 positions match TRBD1. The CDR3 is 14 amino acids. V shed 3 bases, J shed 5 bases, and the junction held 6 bases outside the gene matches. Germline CDR1 SGHRS, CDR2 YFSETQ. The CDR3 DNA reads TGCGCCAGCAGCTGGGGCAGGGGGCAAACTGAAGCTTTCTTT. It is translated as CASSWGRGQTEAFF.

CDR3 in amino acids: CASSRGQGDEQYF. The CDR3 nucleotides read TGTGCCAGCAGCCGGGGACAGGGTGACGAGCAGTACTTC. This sequence joins TRBV12-3 or TRBV12-4 and TRBJ2-7, with 9 bases aligning to TRBD1. The CDR3 runs to 13 residues. Losses at the gene ends were 6 bases for V and 5 bases for J; bases not matched to a gene: 5.

The chain links TRBV5-6 to TRBJ2-3; 9 nucleotides line up with TRBD1. Germline V lookup: CDR1 SGHDT, CDR2 YYEEEE. CDR3 length equals 18 residues. Trimming removed 4 bases from V and 2 bases from J; junction bases left unmatched: 14. The CDR3 DNA sequence: TGTGCCAGCAGCGCGAAGCCGGGACAGGGTAGTTCCACAGATACGCAGTATTTT. It translates to CASSAKPGQGSSTDTQYF. Supplemented by reference TRBV5-6 and TRBJ2-3, the full variable domain reads DAGVTQSPTHLIKTRGQQVTLRCSPKSGHDTVSWYQQALGQGPQFIFQYYEEEERQRGNFPDRFSGHQFPNYSSELNVNALLLGDSALYLCASSAKPGQGSSTDTQYFGPGTRLTVL.

This clone occurred once. The chain carries TRBV19 and TRBJ1-6, with a possible D match to TRBD1 (6 bases). Trimming shortened V by 0 bases and J by 10 bases, and 13 bases separated the two germline ends. CDR1 is LNHDA and CDR2 is SQIVND in the germline V gene (reference sequence). CDR3 length: 15 residues. For the CDR3, the DNA is TGTGCCAGTAGTATAGATGGGCCAGGGGCCTCACCCCTCCACTTT. Its protein is CASSIDGPGASPLHF. The entire variable domain, with the rest obtained from reference TRBV19 and TRBJ1-6, is as follows: DGGITQSPKYLFRKEGQNVTLSCEQNLNHDAMYWYRQDPGQGLRLIYYSQIVNDFQKGDIAEGYSVSREKKESFPLTVTSAQKNPTAFYLCASSIDGPGASPLHFGNGTRLTVT.

The chain is built from TRBV12-2 and TRBJ1-3; TRBD1 is the table's D call and was not checked against the DNA. TRBV12-2 is deemed a pseudogene. This CDR3 is 16 amino acids long. CDR3: CASRPLDSSSGNTIYF. The CDR3, as DNA: TGTGCAAGTCGCCCGCTGGACAGTAGCTCTGGAAACACCATATATTTT.

The J gene is TRBJ1-2, the V gene TRBV4-1; D is ambiguous. This CDR3 has 16 amino acids. Germline V lookup: CDR1 MGHRA, CDR2 YSYEKL. V gave up 0 bases and J gave up 3 bases, with 14 bases separating them. The CDR3 sequence: CASSQDMGRIYYGYTF. Here the CDR3 DNA reads TGCGCCAGCAGCCAAGATATGGGCAGGATATACTATGGCTACACCTTC.

The chain links TRBV3-1 (or the pseudogene TRBV3-2) to TRBJ2-3, with D possibly TRBD2 on 5 matching bases. Looked up from germline, CDR1 is LGHDT and CDR2 is YNNKEL (reference sequence). Trimming removed 0 bases at V and 5 bases at J, with 12 bases between. This CDR3 comprises 15 residues. CDR3 loop: CASSQDILVRDTQYF. CDR3 coding DNA: TGTGCCAGCAGCCAAGATATACTAGTTAGAGATACGCAGTATTTT.

This sequence joins TRBV5-1 and TRBJ1-2, with D unclear. The CDR3 loop spans 14 amino acids. V lost 2 bases to trimming and J lost 1 base, with 9 bases between them. Germline V gene data show CDR1 as SGHRS and CDR2 as YFSETQ. CDR3 bases: TGCGCCAGCAGCTTAAGAGAAAATAACTATGGCTACACCTTC. Residues: CASSLRENNYGYTF.

V usage is TRBV30 and J usage is TRBJ1-1; D is unclear. The V end was cut by 2 bases, the J end by 4 bases, with 11 bases between. This CDR3 has 13 amino acids. CDR1 and CDR2 (germline): GTSNPN, SVGIG (reference sequence). The CDR3 region is CAWSRERRTEAFF. The CDR3 bases are TGTGCCTGGAGTAGGGAGAGGCGCACTGAAGCTTTCTTT.

The rearrangement joins TRBV3-1 (or the pseudogene TRBV3-2) to TRBJ1-1, with a weak D call TRBD1 (5 bases). CDR1 is LGHDT and CDR2 is YNNKEL in the germline V gene (reference sequence). This CDR3 is built from 16 residues. The V gene lost 1 base and the J gene lost 11 bases, with 23 bases spanning the gap. The CDR3 protein is CASSQVDSRTQAGAFF. CDR3 nucleotide sequence: TGTGCCAGCAGCCAAGTTGATTCTCGGACACAGGCCGGGGCTTTCTTT.

For the CDR3, the DNA is TGTGCCAGCAGCTTTTTAAGCGAAAAACTGTTTTTT. It encodes CASSFLSEKLFF. The chain employs TRBV5-8 and TRBJ1-4; D call uncertain. The CDR3 is made up of 12 amino acids. Germline values: CDR1 SGHTS, CDR2 YDEGEE. V lost 2 bases and J 8 bases, leaving 7 bases between the germline ends.

Only one count was recorded for this clone. The rearrangement uses TRBV7-2 and TRBJ1-1, with D perhaps matching TRBD1 (5 bases). Trimming pared 5 bases from V and 2 bases from J, leaving 9 bases between. The CDR3 has 13 amino acids. Germline-derived CDR1 and CDR2 are SGHTA and FQGNSA. The CDR3 sequence: CASSVQVNTEAFF. The CDR3 bases are TGTGCCAGCAGCGTACAGGTCAACACTGAAGCTTTCTTT.

This sequence joins TRBV25-1 and TRBJ1-1; no definite D call. CDR1 and CDR2 (germline): MGHDK, SYGVNS. Trimming pared 5 bases from V and 1 base from J, leaving 8 bases between. This CDR3 comprises 13 residues. CDR3 nucleotides: TGTGCCAGCAGTTGGACGGCGAACACTGAAGCTTTCTTT. It translates to CASSWTANTEAFF.

The chain uses TRBV2 and TRBJ2-3; possibly TRBD2 for D (7 bases). Germline V lookup: CDR1 SNHLY, CDR2 FYNNEI. Trimming stripped 6 bases from V and 7 bases from J, with 17 bases between. This CDR3 spans 14 amino acids. CDR3 in amino acids: CASRPGGGAYTQYF. In DNA form, the CDR3 reads TGTGCCAGCAGACCCGGAGGGGGGGCGTATACGCAGTATTTT.

This sequence joins TRBV11-2 and TRBJ2-5; 11 bases fit TRBD2. CDR1 and CDR2 from the germline V gene are SGHAT and FQNNGV. After removal of 2 bases from V and 5 bases from J, the junction contained 7 bases not matched to a gene. This CDR3 contains 16 residues. The chain's CDR3 is CASSLRVAGGRETQYF. In nucleotides, the CDR3 is TGTGCCAGCAGCTTAAGAGTAGCGGGGGGGCGGGAGACCCAGTACTTC.

The chain employs TRBV18 and TRBJ1-1; 10 bases align to TRBD1. Germline V gene sequence: CDR1 KGHSH, CDR2 LQKENI. V gave up 5 bases and J gave up 5 bases; unmatched junction bases: 5. The CDR3 has 14 residues. As DNA, the CDR3 is TGTGCCAGCTCAGGACAGGGGGGCTCTACTGAAGCTTTCTTT. Protein sequence: CASSGQGGSTEAFF.

There are a few counts of this clone. J is TRBJ1-5 and V is TRBV19, with 8 bases aligning to TRBD1. CDR1 and CDR2 (germline): LNHDA, SQIVND (reference sequence). With V trimmed by 3 bases and J by 9 bases, 7 bases remained unmatched. The CDR3 runs to 14 residues. The CDR3 sequence is CASSMDREVWPQHF. The CDR3 bases are TGTGCCAGTAGTATGGACAGGGAGGTATGGCCCCAGCATTTT.

The V call is TRBV13, the J call TRBJ2-3, with TRBD2 identical over 8 bases. CDR3 length equals 16 residues. V gave up 1 base and J gave up 2 bases; unmatched junction bases: 5. The germline V gene has CDR1 PRHDT and CDR2 FYEKMQ (reference sequence). CDR3 coding DNA: TGTGCCAGCAGCTTAGAGGCGGGGGGCTACACAGATACGCAGTATTTT. Translating gives CASSLEAGGYTDTQYF.

The rearrangement links TRBV7-9 to TRBJ1-2; 9 positions agree with TRBD1. Germline trimming cut 5 bases from V and 4 bases from J; bases unmatched to any gene: 8. Germline CDR1 is SEHNR and CDR2 is FQNEAQ (reference sequence). This CDR3 region has 15 residues. For the CDR3, the DNA is TGTGCCAGCAGCAGACCGGGACAGGGAGTCTATGGCTACACCTTC. This encodes CASSRPGQGVYGYTF.

The chain employs TRBV7-8 and TRBJ2-1; 8 bases match TRBD2. The germline V gene encodes CDR1 SGHVS and CDR2 FQNEAQ. The J segment lost 3 bases and the V segment lost 5 bases, leaving 9 bases of the junction unmatched. The CDR3 is 16 amino acids. The CDR3 nucleotides are TGTGCCAGCAGCCCGGTCCCGGGACTAGTCTACAATGAGCAGTTCTTC. Protein product: CASSPVPGLVYNEQFF.